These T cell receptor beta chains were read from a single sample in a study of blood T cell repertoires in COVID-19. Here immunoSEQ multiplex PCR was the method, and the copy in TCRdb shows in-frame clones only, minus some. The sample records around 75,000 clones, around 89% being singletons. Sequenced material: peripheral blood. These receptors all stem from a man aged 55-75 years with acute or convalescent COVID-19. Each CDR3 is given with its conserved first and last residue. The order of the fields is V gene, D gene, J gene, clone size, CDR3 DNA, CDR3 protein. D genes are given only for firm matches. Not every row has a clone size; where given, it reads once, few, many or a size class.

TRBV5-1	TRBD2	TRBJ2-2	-	TGCGCCAGCAGCTCGGGACTAAACACCGGGGAGCTGTTTTTT	CASSSGLNTGELFF
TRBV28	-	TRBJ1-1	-	TGTGCCAGCACGGGGGGCCCCGCCCGGAACACTGAAGCTTTCTTT	CASTGGPARNTEAFF
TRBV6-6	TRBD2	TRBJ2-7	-	TGTGCCAGCAGTTATATCGGGACTAGCGGAGGCTACGAGCAGTACTTC	CASSYIGTSGGYEQYF
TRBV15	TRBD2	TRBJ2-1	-	TGTGCCACCAGCAGAGCTAGCGGGGGTTACAATGAGCAGTTCTTC	CATSRASGGYNEQFF
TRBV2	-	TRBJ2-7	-	TGTGCCAGCATGGCGGGGTTAACGAGCTCCTACGAGCAGTACTTC	CASMAGLTSSYEQYF
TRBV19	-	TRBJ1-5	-	TGTGCCAGTAGTATCGAGGTCGAACATAGCAATCAGCCCCAGCATTTT	CASSIEVEHSNQPQHF
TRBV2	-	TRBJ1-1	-	TGTGCCAGCAGTAGAGAGGGGGTTAATGAAGCTTTCTTT	CASSREGVNEAFF
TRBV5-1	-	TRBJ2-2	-	TGCGCCAGCAGCTTGGAACAGATCACCGGGGAGCTGTTTTTT	CASSLEQITGELFF
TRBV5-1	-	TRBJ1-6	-	TGCGCCAGCAGCGAGGGGAGGTCCTATAATTCACCCCTCCACTTT	CASSEGRSYNSPLHF
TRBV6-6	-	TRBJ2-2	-	TGTGCCAGCAGTTACCAAAGGAGCACCGGGGAGCTGTTTTTT	CASSYQRSTGELFF
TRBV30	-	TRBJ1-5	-	TGTGCCTGGAGTGTGGGGAGGGGGGGTCAGCCCCAGCATTTT	CAWSVGRGGQPQHF
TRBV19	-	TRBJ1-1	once	TGTGCCAGTAGTAAAGACAGAGGGACTGAAGCTTTCTTT	CASSKDRGTEAFF
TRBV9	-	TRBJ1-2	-	TGTGCCAGCAGCCCCCAAAGGGGCGCCTATGGCTACACCTTC	CASSPQRGAYGYTF
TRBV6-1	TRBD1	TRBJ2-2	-	TGTGCCAGCAGTGCGCAGCCAGGGGGCGGGACCGGGGAGCTGTTTTTT	CASSAQPGGGTGELFF
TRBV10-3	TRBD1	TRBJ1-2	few	TGTGCCATCACATCCGGACAGGGGGGTGGCTACACCTTC	CAITSGQGGGYTF
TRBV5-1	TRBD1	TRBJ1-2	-	TGCGCCAGCAGCTTGGAGGACAGGGGATCGGATGGCTACACCTTC	CASSLEDRGSDGYTF